Shown below are 4 T cell receptor beta chains from a single sample sequenced in a study of T cell changes during pregnancy in multiple sclerosis. TCRdb's copy holds only in-frame clones and misses some; the assay was immunoSEQ multiplex PCR. The sample lists tens of thousands of clones, about 92% seen once, with less than 0.55% in the top ten. Sequencing was performed on CD4+ T cells from peripheral blood mononuclear cells, taken after pregnancy. These receptors all stem from a female donor with multiple sclerosis, enrolled in a pregnancy study.

This sequence joins TRBV12-5 and TRBJ2-2; 10 bases fit TRBD1. V trimming: 4 bases; J trimming: 6 bases; junction bases outside the gene matches: 2. Germline CDR1 LGHNT, CDR2 FRNRAP. There are 14 residues in the CDR3. Here the CDR3 reads CASGYGQGAGELFF. CDR3 nucleotides: TGTGCTAGTGGTTATGGACAGGGGGCCGGGGAGCTGTTTTTT. Full variable domain (remainder filled in from reference TRBV12-5 and TRBJ2-2): DARVTQTPRHKVTEMGQEVTMRCQPILGHNTVFWYRQTMMQGLELLAYFRNRAPLDDSGMPKDRFSAEMPDATLATLKIQPSEPRDSAVYFCASGYGQGAGELFFGEGSRLTVL.

The gene calls are TRBV18 and TRBJ1-1; no reliable D call. V was cut by 2 bases and J by 0 bases, with 13 bases left in between. CDR3 size: 16 residues. Per the germline V gene, CDR1 is KGHSH and CDR2 is LQKENI. The CDR3 loop is CASSPASLGMNTEAFF. CDR3 nucleotides: TGTGCCAGCTCACCAGCATCTCTGGGCATGAACACTGAAGCTTTCTTT. The entire variable domain, with the rest obtained from reference TRBV18 and TRBJ1-1, is as follows: NAGVMQNPRHLVRRRGQEARLRCSPMKGHSHVYWYRQLPEEGLKFMVYLQKENIIDESGMPKERFSAEFPKEGPSILRIQQVVRGDSAAYFCASSPASLGMNTEAFFGQGTRLTVV.

The chain combines TRBV5-8 with TRBJ1-1; D unresolved. CDR3 length: 12 residues. V dropped 4 bases and J dropped 10 bases, with 14 bases sitting between them. The V gene's germline CDR1 is SGHTS and CDR2 YDEGEE. CDR3 coding DNA: TGTGCCAGCAGCCCCGCTGTAGCCCGAGCTTTCTTT. Residues: CASSPAVARAFF.

The chain is built from TRBV9 and TRBJ1-5; D uncertain. Trimming pared 4 bases from V and 4 bases from J, leaving 15 bases between. The V gene's germline CDR1 is SGDLS and CDR2 YYNGEE. CDR3 length equals 15 residues. CDR3 residues: CASSSGVGGNQPQHF. The CDR3, as DNA: TGTGCCAGCAGCAGCGGGGTAGGAGGGAATCAGCCCCAGCATTTT.